A single sample is the source of the 10 T cell receptor beta chains below, sequenced in a study of cytomegalovirus exposure and HLA in healthy donors (dated by TCRdb to 2015 to 2018). Library creation used the immunoSEQ multiplex PCR assay. For the multiplex PCR, a mixture combining 60 forward primers for TCR Vbeta segments and 13 reverse primers for TCR Jbeta segments was used. Not all clones reach the TCRdb copy of this immuneACCESS table, which keeps in-frame sequences only. Checked studies attribute under half of the gap to unresolved V genes and leave the rest unexplained. The table for this sample lists around 210,000 clones; about 85% of them were counted only once. The ten largest account for 0.24% of the sample. Sequencing input: PBMCs. These receptors were obtained from a girl aged 2 to 9 in good health and CMV-seronegative.

This rearrangement joins TRBV2 to TRBJ2-7; D gene unclear. Germline assignment: CDR1 SNHLY and CDR2 FYNNEI. V was shortened by 4 bases and J by 5 bases, with 6 bases between the two germline ends. This CDR3 spans 11 amino acids. CDR3 DNA: TGTGCCAGCAGTGTCCCCGACGAGCAGTACTTC. It yields the protein CASSVPDEQYF.

This clone was seen more than once but under ten times. V is TRBV30 and J is TRBJ1-2, with a weak D call TRBD1 (5 bases). Germline CDR1 is GTSNPN and CDR2 is SVGIG (reference sequence). V lost 2 bases to trimming and J lost 6 bases, with 10 bases between them. The CDR3 consists of 12 residues. The DNA for the CDR3 is TGTGCCTGGAGTTGGGGAGGGGATGGCTACACCTTC. Residues: CAWSWGGDGYTF.

The V gene is TRBV20-1, the J gene TRBJ2-1; D unresolved. The CDR3 contains 10 residues. CDR1 DFQATT and CDR2 SNEGSKA come from the germline V gene (reference sequence). The V end lost 3 bases, the J end lost 10 bases, and 7 bases lay between the germline ends. The CDR3 spells CSASRREQFF. CDR3 DNA sequence: TGCAGTGCTAGTCGGCGGGAGCAGTTCTTC.

The chain uses TRBV9 and TRBJ2-5; 12 bases map to TRBD2. V dropped 8 bases and J dropped 5; count of bases not matched to a gene: 7. Germline V lookup: CDR1 SGDLS, CDR2 YYNGEE. There are 14 residues in the CDR3. In nucleotides, the CDR3 is TGTGCCAGTTCACTAGCGGGGGGCCGGGAGACCCAGTACTTC. Its protein product is CASSLAGGRETQYF. The full variable domain, rest sourced from reference TRBV9 and TRBJ2-5, is DSGVTQTPKHLITATGQRVTLRCSPRSGDLSVYWYQQSLDQGLQFLIQYYNGEERAKGNILERFSAQQFPDLHSELNLSSLELGDSALYFCASSLAGGRETQYFGPGTRLLVL.

The V and J genes are TRBV6-6 and TRBJ1-1; D is perhaps TRBD1 (5 bases). This CDR3 has 13 residues. Germline V lookup: CDR1 MNHNY, CDR2 SVGAGI (reference sequence). Trimming stripped 6 bases from V and 6 bases from J, with 14 bases between. The CDR3 DNA is TGTGCCAGCAGCTTCGACAGAAACTCTGAAGCTTTCTTT. It yields the protein CASSFDRNSEAFF.

The chain employs TRBV7-9 and TRBJ1-1; D is unresolved. V lost 6 bases to trimming and J lost 1 base, with 18 bases between them. Germline CDR1 SEHNR, CDR2 FQNEAQ (reference sequence). CDR3 length: 16 amino acids. The CDR3 region has the DNA TGTGCCAGCAGGAACGAATTGAGGTACACGAACACTGAAGCTTTCTTT. Translation gives CASRNELRYTNTEAFF.

Notes on this clone: In the same sample, other DNA sequences code for this CDR3. The rearrangement uses TRBV30 and TRBJ2-7; no definite D call. The CDR3 runs to 12 residues. Per germline, CDR1 GTSNPN and CDR2 SVGIG (reference sequence). V was clipped by 3 bases and J by 2 bases, with 8 bases between them. This CDR3 is CAWSGGTYEQYF. CDR3 nucleotide sequence: TGTGCCTGGAGCGGCGGAACCTACGAGCAGTACTTC. Complete variable domain (other parts from reference TRBV30 and TRBJ2-7): SQTIHQWPATLVQPVGSPLSLECTVEGTSNPNLYWYRQAAGRGLQLLFYSVGIGQISSEVPQNLSASRPQDRQFILSSKKLLLSDSGFYLCAWSGGTYEQYFGPGTRLTVT.

The chain couples TRBV30 to TRBJ1-5, with 8 positions matching TRBD1. Per the germline V gene, CDR1 is GTSNPN and CDR2 is SVGIG (reference sequence). Trimming at V came to 2 bases and at J to 6 bases, leaving 6 bases not matched to a gene. There are 14 residues in the CDR3. CDR3 nucleotides: TGTGCCTGGAGTAAGGCAGGGGGCTCTCAGCCCCAGCATTTT. Translation: CAWSKAGGSQPQHF.

The J gene is TRBJ2-3, the V gene TRBV2, with a possible D match to TRBD2 (7 bases). Germline V lookup: CDR1 SNHLY, CDR2 FYNNEI. Trimming pared 6 bases from V and 5 bases from J, leaving 18 bases between. The CDR3 is made up of 15 amino acids. The CDR3 sequence: CASRARERGGDTQYF. The CDR3 bases are TGTGCCAGCAGGGCCCGAGAGAGGGGGGGAGATACGCAGTATTTT.

V is TRBV9 and J is TRBJ2-3, with D possibly TRBD2 on 6 matching bases. This CDR3 contains 16 residues. From germline, CDR1 is SGDLS and CDR2 YYNGEE. V was pared by 0 bases and J by 1 base, with 12 bases between. The CDR3 here is CASSVERGIGTDTQYF. The CDR3 DNA reads as TGTGCCAGCAGCGTAGAACGGGGGATAGGCACAGATACGCAGTATTTT.